This TCR beta chain was captured in a study of cytomegalovirus exposure and HLA in healthy donors. On this clone itself: Its specificity is not known.

Study results and limitations: Roughly uniform depth of sequencing across donors was assumed in presence/absence analyses.

The study ran its PCR with 60 Vbeta and 13 Jbeta primers. This table comes from immunoSEQ multiplex PCR, and its TCRdb copy is limited to in-frame clones, with some not included. The table lists about 180,000 clones, 82% of them singletons. The CDR3 is 16 amino acids. Per germline, CDR1 SQVTM and CDR2 ANQGSEA. Germline trimming cut 0 bases from V and 3 bases from J; bases unmatched to any gene: 5. The chain couples TRBV29-1 to TRBJ2-3; 11 nucleotides line up with TRBD2. This clonotype originated in a man in his forties in good health and CMV-seronegative. Sequenced input: PBMCs. This chain's CDR3 is CSVEEWLAGGTDTQYF. DNA for the CDR3: TGCAGCGTTGAAGAATGGCTAGCGGGGGGTACAGATACGCAGTATTTT.